The 10 T cell receptor beta chains below were found in one sample sequenced in a study of T cell responses to AZD1222 COVID-19 vaccine. The method was immunoSEQ multiplex PCR; TCRdb's version includes in-frame clones alone and lacks a portion of them. The sample shows 140,000 or so clones, about 88% of them seen only once. The sample in question was peripheral blood, obtained 28 days after the second AZD1222 dose. These TCRs come from an adult who received the AZD1222 COVID-19 vaccine.

The chain couples TRBV30 to TRBJ1-2; D uncertain. The CDR3 has 15 residues. Germline CDR1 is GTSNPN and CDR2 is SVGIG (reference sequence). Trimming shortened V by 2 bases and J by 7 bases, and 20 bases separated the two germline ends. CDR3 coding DNA: TGTGCCTGGAGTTCCGGGTTTGAGGGATCGGGTGGCTACACCTTC. It translates to CAWSSGFEGSGGYTF.

In its sample, this clone was seen a few times. The V call is TRBV28, the J call TRBJ1-5; D remains ambiguous. The CDR3 length is 12 residues. The V and J ends lost 6 bases and 6 bases respectively, with 9 bases between them. Germline V gene lookup returns CDR1 MDHEN and CDR2 SYDVKM. The CDR3, as DNA: TGTGCCAGCAGGTCCGCGTTTCAGCCCCAGCATTTT. Translation: CASRSAFQPQHF.

This chain links TRBV12-3 or TRBV12-4 with TRBJ2-1, with 7 positions matching TRBD1. CDR3 size: 13 residues. Trimming removed 6 bases from V and 8 bases from J; junction bases left unmatched: 7. CDR3: CASSPTGVHEQFF. In nucleotides, the CDR3 is TGTGCCAGCAGCCCAACAGGGGTCCATGAGCAGTTCTTC.

In its sample, this clone was seen once. The CDR3 DNA reads as TGTGCCTGGAGTCCGAGATTGGGAGCTGAAGCTTTCTTT. This sequence encodes CAWSPRLGAEAFF. This chain uses TRBV30 with TRBJ1-1, with D uncertain. CDR1 is GTSNPN and CDR2 is SVGIG in the germline V gene (reference sequence). V was shortened by 2 bases and J by 6 bases, with 13 bases between the two germline ends. The CDR3 sequence is 13 residues long. The variable domain in full, completed from reference TRBV30 and TRBJ1-1, reads SQTIHQWPATLVQPVGSPLSLECTVEGTSNPNLYWYRQAAGRGLQLLFYSVGIGQISSEVPQNLSASRPQDRQFILSSKKLLLSDSGFYLCAWSPRLGAEAFFGQGTRLTVV.

The rearrangement joins TRBV24-1 to TRBJ2-2, with D hard to call. The CDR3 extends over 14 amino acids. Germline-derived CDR1 and CDR2 are KGHDR and SFDVKD. Trimming shortened V by 9 bases and J by 5 bases, and 15 bases separated the two germline ends. The CDR3 DNA reads TGTGCCACCCCGGGCCCCGCAGTTACCGGGGAGCTGTTTTTT. Residues: CATPGPAVTGELFF.

The chain carries TRBV15 and TRBJ2-3; 11 bases fit TRBD2. V lost 0 bases, J lost 4 bases, and 0 bases stayed unmatched. CDR1 and CDR2 (germline): LNHNV, YYDKDF (reference sequence). This CDR3 contains 15 residues. The CDR3 spells CATSRDSGGADTQYF. CDR3 bases: TGTGCCACCAGCAGAGATAGCGGGGGGGCAGATACGCAGTATTTT.

With regard to this clone: Compared with germline, one end of the junction differs, possibly owing to a read error. The chain uses TRBV5-4 and TRBJ2-7, with a weak D call TRBD2 (6 bases). Germline V gives CDR1 SGHNT, CDR2 YYREEE (reference sequence). This CDR3 is 14 amino acids long. CDR3 region: CATSLGTPWAEQYF. The CDR3 DNA is TGTGCCACCAGCTTGGGGACTCCGTGGGCCGAGCAGTACTTC.

The chain joins TRBV28 to TRBJ1-4, with no clear D. Trimming took off 6 bases at V and 3 bases at J, with 14 bases between the two ends. In germline, CDR1 is MDHEN, CDR2 SYDVKM. CDR3 length equals 15 residues. In DNA form, the CDR3 reads TGTGCCAGCAGCTCAAGCTGGCTCTCTAATGAAAAACTGTTTTTT. It specifies CASSSSWLSNEKLFF.

V and J are TRBV27 and TRBJ1-2; possible D gene TRBD1, 6 bases. Trimming took 4 bases from V and 7 from J, leaving 16 bases between them. The CDR3 runs to 14 residues. Germline V gene data show CDR1 as MNHEY and CDR2 as SMNVEV (reference sequence). The CDR3 protein is CASSWGGHSGGYTF. In DNA, the CDR3 is TGTGCCAGCAGTTGGGGGGGACATTCGGGTGGCTACACCTTC.

This clone has only a few counts. This chain joins TRBV11-2 and TRBJ2-7; TRBD2 matches 12 bases. J gave up 7 bases and V 7 bases, and 8 bases lay outside the gene matches. The germline V gene has CDR1 SGHAT and CDR2 FQNNGV. The CDR3 consists of 14 residues. The CDR3 here is CASNPSGGVYEQYF. The CDR3 nucleotides read TGTGCCAGCAACCCTAGCGGGGGGGTTTATGAGCAGTACTTC.